These T cell receptor beta chains were read from a single sample in a study of blood T cell repertoires in COVID-19. Sequencing was performed with immunoSEQ multiplex PCR; in TCRdb, only in-frame clones are kept and a portion is missing. The sample has just over 250,000 clones, approximately 86% seen once. Input material: peripheral blood. These receptors came from a man aged 35 to 55 who had recovered from COVID-19. Each CDR3 is given with its conserved first and last residue. Each record gives: clone size, CDR3 length, V gene, D gene, J gene, CDR3 protein, CDR3 DNA. A D gene is named only where the DNA matches it firmly. Only part of the rows carry a size: once, few, many, or a class if the clone is expanded.

size: .
length: 14
V: TRBV6-6
D: .
J: TRBJ1-5
CDR3: CASRPQGINQPQHF
DNA: TGTGCCAGCAGACCCCAGGGGATCAATCAGCCCCAGCATTTT

size: .
length: 13
V: TRBV10-3
D: TRBD1
J: TRBJ2-4
CDR3: CAISEYSTGRKYF
DNA: TGTGCCATCAGTGAGTACTCGACAGGGAGAAAGTACTTC

size: .
length: 16
V: TRBV7-9
D: TRBD1
J: TRBJ1-2
CDR3: CASSLGPNRQGRSYTF
DNA: TGTGCCAGCAGCTTAGGCCCAAACCGACAGGGTAGGAGCTACACCTTC

size: .
length: 16
V: TRBV15
D: .
J: TRBJ2-5
CDR3: CATSREGGGMRETQYF
DNA: TGTGCCACCAGCAGAGAGGGGGGAGGCATGAGGGAGACCCAGTACTTC

size: few
length: 15
V: TRBV6-5
D: TRBD1
J: TRBJ1-1
CDR3: CASPWQGARNTEAFF
DNA: TGTGCCAGCCCATGGCAGGGGGCTAGGAACACTGAAGCTTTCTTT

size: .
length: 12
V: TRBV27
D: .
J: TRBJ1-6
CDR3: CASSYYGSPLHF
DNA: TGTGCCAGCAGTTACTATGGTTCACCCCTCCACTTT

size: .
length: 15
V: TRBV30
D: TRBD1
J: TRBJ1-1
CDR3: CAWNNRGREWVEAFF
DNA: TGTGCCTGGAATAACAGGGGGCGCGAGTGGGTTGAAGCTTTCTTT

size: .
length: 13
V: TRBV6-5
D: TRBD2
J: TRBJ2-7
CDR3: CASSPGYNSGSYF
DNA: TGTGCCAGCAGCCCGGGGTATAACAGCGGGAGTTACTTC

size: .
length: 14
V: TRBV28
D: .
J: TRBJ1-3
CDR3: CASRGRGNGNTIYF
DNA: TGTGCCAGCAGGGGGAGGGGGAACGGAAACACCATATATTTT

size: .
length: 14
V: TRBV27
D: TRBD1
J: TRBJ2-3
CDR3: CASPSGGITDTQYF
DNA: TGTGCCAGCCCATCAGGGGGAATCACAGATACGCAGTATTTT

size: once
length: 17
V: TRBV2
D: TRBD1
J: TRBJ2-7
CDR3: CASRKLPGQGASYEQYF
DNA: TGTGCCAGCAGGAAACTACCGGGACAGGGGGCAAGCTACGAGCAGTACTTC

size: .
length: 14
V: TRBV3-1/TRBV3-2
D: .
J: TRBJ2-7
CDR3: CASSPGLLGYEQYF
DNA: TGTGCCAGCAGCCCGGGATTACTGGGCTACGAGCAGTACTTC

size: few
length: 12
V: TRBV7-2
D: TRBD1
J: TRBJ1-1
CDR3: CASSLKTGKAFF
DNA: TGTGCCAGCAGCTTAAAGACAGGGAAAGCTTTCTTT

size: .
length: 18
V: TRBV3-1/TRBV3-2
D: .
J: TRBJ1-6
CDR3: CASSQDSHGHSYNSPLHF
DNA: TGTGCCAGCAGCCAAGATAGTCACGGACACTCCTATAATTCACCCCTCCACTTT

size: .
length: 19
V: TRBV9
D: TRBD1
J: TRBJ2-3
CDR3: CASSNRDRDALLSTDTQYF
DNA: TGTGCCAGCAGCAACCGGGACAGGGATGCCCTCCTTAGCACAGATACGCAGTATTTT

size: few
length: 15
V: TRBV9
D: .
J: TRBJ1-4
CDR3: CASSPEASTNEKLFF
DNA: TGTGCCAGCAGCCCCGAGGCATCCACTAATGAAAAACTGTTTTTT

size: .
length: 13
V: TRBV2
D: TRBD1
J: TRBJ1-1
CDR3: CASLGQENTEAFF
DNA: TGTGCCAGCTTGGGACAGGAGAACACTGAAGCTTTCTTT

size: .
length: 18
V: TRBV19
D: .
J: TRBJ1-5
CDR3: CASRKGGDGRNSNQPQHF
DNA: TGTGCCAGTAGAAAAGGGGGGGACGGACGAAATAGCAATCAGCCCCAGCATTTT

size: .
length: 11
V: TRBV2
D: .
J: TRBJ2-7
CDR3: CASTPSYEQYF
DNA: TGTGCCAGCACTCCTTCCTACGAGCAGTACTTC

size: .
length: 14
V: TRBV7-3
D: .
J: TRBJ2-1
CDR3: CASSLGGGGNEQFF
DNA: TGTGCCAGCAGCTTAGGGGGAGGCGGGAATGAGCAGTTCTTC

size: .
length: 15
V: TRBV13
D: TRBD2
J: TRBJ2-5
CDR3: CASSLRLAVQETQYF
DNA: TGTGCCAGCAGCTTACGACTAGCGGTACAAGAGACCCAGTACTTC

size: .
length: 15
V: TRBV6-1
D: TRBD1
J: TRBJ1-2
CDR3: CASSEAGTAHYGYTF
DNA: TGTGCCAGCAGTGAAGCGGGGACAGCCCACTATGGCTACACCTTC

size: .
length: 13
V: TRBV30
D: .
J: TRBJ2-2
CDR3: CAWSVAFAGELFF
DNA: TGTGCCTGGAGTGTCGCGTTTGCCGGGGAGCTGTTTTTT

size: .
length: 16
V: TRBV2
D: .
J: TRBJ2-5
CDR3: CASSAPGEGGGETQYF
DNA: TGTGCCAGCAGTGCCCCGGGCGAAGGAGGAGGAGAGACCCAGTACTTC

size: .
length: 12
V: TRBV6-2/TRBV6-3
D: .
J: TRBJ2-7
CDR3: CASSTGFYEQYF
DNA: TGTGCCAGCAGCACCGGGTTCTACGAGCAGTACTTC

size: once
length: 19
V: TRBV2
D: .
J: TRBJ1-5
CDR3: CASSSGTLRPRSRLSPQHF
DNA: TGTGCCAGCAGCTCCGGGACACTAAGACCGCGGTCCCGTCTCAGCCCCCAGCATTTT

size: .
length: 15
V: TRBV21-1
D: .
J: TRBJ2-7
CDR3: CASSTRQGAFNEQYF
DNA: TGTGCCAGCAGCACTCGACAGGGGGCGTTCAACGAGCAGTACTTC